This T cell receptor beta chain was recorded in a study of blood T cell repertoires in COVID-19. Study summary: Acute and convalescent COVID-19 samples came from the United States, Italy and Spain.

The assay was immunoSEQ multiplex PCR, and TCRdb's table has in-frame clones only and misses some. The table has about 150,000 clones, around 80% seen once. The table lists this clone with a count of one. Sample: peripheral blood. The sequence was collected from a man in his sixties with acute or convalescent COVID-19.

CDR3 in amino acids: CAISDPGLAGGGELFF. The CDR3 DNA is TGTGCCATCAGTGACCCGGGACTAGCGGGGGGGGGAGAGCTGTTTTTT. The genes are TRBV10-3 and TRBJ2-2, with 16 positions matching TRBD2. Trimming at V came to 3 bases and at J to 11 bases, leaving 6 bases not matched to a gene. Germline assignment: CDR1 ENHRY and CDR2 SYGVKD. The CDR3 runs to 16 residues.